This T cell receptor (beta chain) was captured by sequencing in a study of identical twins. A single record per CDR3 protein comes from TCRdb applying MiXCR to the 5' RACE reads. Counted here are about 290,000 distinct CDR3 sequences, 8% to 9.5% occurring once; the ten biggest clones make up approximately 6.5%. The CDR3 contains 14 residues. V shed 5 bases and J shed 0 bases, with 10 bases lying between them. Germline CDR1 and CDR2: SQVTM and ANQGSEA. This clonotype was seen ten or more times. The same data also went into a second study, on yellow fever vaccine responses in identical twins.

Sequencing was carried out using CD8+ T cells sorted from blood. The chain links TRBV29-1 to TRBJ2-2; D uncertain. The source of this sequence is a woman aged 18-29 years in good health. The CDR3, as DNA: TGCAGCGTTAATGGCAACTCGAACACCGGGGAGCTGTTTTTT. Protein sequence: CSVNGNSNTGELFF.